This T cell receptor (beta chain) was recorded in a study of glioma-infiltrating T cells. This clonotype was recorded at least ten times. Amplification of TCR alpha and beta CDR3 regions from RNA used iRepertoire nested multiplex PCR. Each CDR3 protein gets one entry after TCRdb re-called the multiplex PCR reads with MiXCR. Here the sample spans over 130,000 distinct CDR3 sequences, around 40% being singletons. Trimming removed 3 bases from V and 2 bases from J, with 10 bases in between. The CDR3 length is 14 residues. CDR1 MNHNS and CDR2 SASEGT come from the germline V gene. The sequenced sample consisted of glioma tissue, nonneoplastic brain tissue, or PBMCs (not recorded which). This TCR was recovered from a human donor with low-grade glioma or glioblastoma, undergoing nonglioma brain surgery, or in good health (not recorded which). The chain links TRBV6-1 to TRBJ1-1, with D perhaps matching TRBD1 (5 bases). The CDR3 reads CASSEGLTNTEAFF. CDR3 nucleotides: TGTGCCAGCAGTGAGGGACTGACCAACACTGAAGCTTTCTTT.